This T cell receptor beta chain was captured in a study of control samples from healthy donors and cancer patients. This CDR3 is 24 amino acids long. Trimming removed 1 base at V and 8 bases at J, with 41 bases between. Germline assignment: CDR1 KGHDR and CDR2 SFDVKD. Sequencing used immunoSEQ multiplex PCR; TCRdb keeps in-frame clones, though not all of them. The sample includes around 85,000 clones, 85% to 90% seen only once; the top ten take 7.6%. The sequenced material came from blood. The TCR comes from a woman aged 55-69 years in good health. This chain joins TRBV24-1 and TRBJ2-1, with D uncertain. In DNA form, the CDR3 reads TGTGCCACCAGTGATTTTTTGGGTTTATGGCGTACGGTTGCGATGAGCAGTTCTTGCGATGAGCAGTTCTTC. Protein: CATSDFLGLWRTVAMSSSCDEQFF.